Sequencing of this T cell receptor beta chain was carried out in a study of cytomegalovirus exposure and HLA in healthy donors. Study outcomes and limitations: Cytomegalovirus association was assigned to some 160 TCR beta chains. The CMV antigen specificity of a few CMV-associated chains was confirmed through in vitro analysis.

The table lists this clone with a count of one. The target antigen is unknown. The primer mix had 60 Vbeta and 13 Jbeta primers. Sequencing used immunoSEQ multiplex PCR; TCRdb keeps in-frame clones, though not all of them. The table shows 130,000 to 150,000 clones, with about four fifths occurring only once. The TCR comes from a man aged 25-45 years in good health and CMV-seronegative. Input material: PBMCs.

CDR3 DNA: TGTGCCAGCAGCCAAGATTCTAGCAGTTGGAGTGAGCAGTTCTTC. The encoded protein is CASSQDSSSWSEQFF. The rearrangement joins TRBV14 to TRBJ2-1, with D perhaps TRBD2 (5 bases). The germline CDR1 and CDR2 sequences are SGHDN and FVKESK. Trimming took 0 bases from V and 9 from J, leaving 15 bases between them. The CDR3 length is 15 residues.